This is a list of T cell receptor beta chains from one sample in a study of blood T cell repertoires in COVID-19. Profiled with immunoSEQ multiplex PCR; TCRdb holds only in-frame clones, not every one. The sample includes about 150,000 clones, roughly 79% of them seen just once. The sample comprised peripheral blood. The receptors here all came from a middle-aged man with active or convalescent COVID-19. CDR3s include the opening cysteine and the closing phenylalanine or tryptophan. Each record gives: J gene, D gene, V gene, clone size, CDR3 protein, CDR3 DNA. The D gene is left open where the match is weak. For some rows the clone size is stated as once, few or many, or as a class when expanded; others skip it.

TRBJ1-1,TRBD1,TRBV10-2,NA,CASSLTGGRTEAFF,TGCGCCAGCAGTCTTACAGGGGGGAGGACTGAAGCTTTCTTT
TRBJ1-1,NA,TRBV30,NA,CAWSVGGISDTEAFF,TGTGCCTGGAGTGTAGGGGGAATATCGGACACTGAAGCTTTCTTT
TRBJ1-2,TRBD1,TRBV12-3/TRBV12-4,NA,CASNLGGGGGYTF,TGTGCCAGCAACCTCGGAGGGGGCGGTGGCTACACCTTC
TRBJ2-5,TRBD2,TRBV5-3,NA,CARSSGLAGEETQYF,TGTGCCAGAAGCTCGGGACTAGCGGGAGAAGAGACCCAGTACTTC
TRBJ1-1,TRBD1,TRBV24-1,once,CATSERTGIVDTEAFF,TGTGCCACCAGTGAGCGGACAGGGATTGTGGACACTGAAGCTTTCTTT
TRBJ2-7,TRBD2,TRBV7-3,NA,CASSLTGLAGGYEQYF,TGTGCCAGCAGCTTAACGGGACTAGCGGGAGGTTACGAGCAGTACTTC
TRBJ1-3,NA,TRBV10-3,NA,CAISESGTSTVGNTIYF,TGTGCCATCAGTGAGTCGGGGACATCTACAGTCGGAAACACCATATATTTT
TRBJ1-3,NA,TRBV2,NA,CASTKSTAVRDHTIYF,TGTGCCAGCACCAAGTCCACCGCCGTCCGAGATCACACCATATATTTT
TRBJ1-2,NA,TRBV2,NA,CASSRQLGYGYTF,TGTGCCAGCAGTCGACAGCTCGGATATGGCTACACCTTC
TRBJ2-5,TRBD2,TRBV29-1,NA,CSVHWGVAGVVETQYF,TGCAGCGTCCACTGGGGGGTAGCGGGAGTTGTGGAGACCCAGTACTTC
TRBJ1-2,NA,TRBV3-1/TRBV3-2,NA,CASSQVGGGGYTF,TGTGCCAGCAGCCAAGTGGGGGGAGGCGGCTACACCTTC
TRBJ2-5,NA,TRBV28,NA,CASSLLAAEETQYF,TGTGCCAGCAGTTTACTTGCGGCGGAGGAGACCCAGTACTTC
TRBJ2-1,NA,TRBV7-2,NA,CASSLGRENEQFF,TGTGCCAGCAGCTTAGGTAGGGAGAATGAGCAGTTCTTC
TRBJ1-5,NA,TRBV20-1,once,CSARSHQPQHF,TGCAGTGCTAGATCTCATCAGCCCCAGCATTTT
TRBJ1-2,TRBD1,TRBV10-3,NA,CAISSGGGNYGYTF,TGTGCCATCAGTTCAGGGGGCGGAAACTATGGCTACACCTTC
TRBJ2-3,TRBD1,TRBV6-5,NA,CASRGQASSTDTQYF,TGTGCCAGCAGGGGACAGGCCTCTAGCACAGATACGCAGTATTTT
TRBJ1-1,NA,TRBV18,NA,CASSQTGITEAFF,TGTGCCAGCTCACAAACAGGGATCACTGAAGCTTTCTTT
TRBJ2-6,NA,TRBV5-4,NA,CASSLISSGANVLTF,TGTGCCAGCAGCTTGATATCCTCTGGGGCCAACGTCCTGACTTTC
TRBJ1-1,NA,TRBV25-1,NA,CASRYRAGNTEAFF,TGTGCCAGCCGCTACAGGGCTGGGAACACTGAAGCTTTCTTT
TRBJ2-1,TRBD2,TRBV5-1,NA,CASSSIGTSGHNEQFF,TGCGCCAGCAGCTCCATCGGGACTAGCGGCCACAATGAGCAGTTCTTC
TRBJ2-7,TRBD2,TRBV9,few,CASSPRTSGIYEQYF,TGTGCCAGCAGCCCTAGAACTAGCGGGATATACGAGCAGTACTTC
TRBJ1-2,TRBD1,TRBV9,NA,CASSPSGTGYGYTF,TGTGCCAGCAGCCCCTCCGGGACAGGCTATGGCTACACCTTC
TRBJ2-5,NA,TRBV9,NA,CASSAGFLQETQYF,TGTGCCAGCAGCGCCGGGTTTCTCCAAGAGACCCAGTACTTC
TRBJ2-7,NA,TRBV6-1,NA,CASSEGGQLAYEQYF,TGTGCCAGCAGTGAGGGGGGACAGCTCGCCTACGAGCAGTACTTC
TRBJ2-1,NA,TRBV6-5,NA,CASSYGRYNEQFF,TGTGCCAGCAGTTACGGGCGATACAATGAGCAGTTCTTC
TRBJ1-3,NA,TRBV15,NA,CATSRVSGPGNTIYF,TGTGCCACCAGCAGAGTATCAGGGCCCGGAAACACCATATATTTT
TRBJ2-1,TRBD2,TRBV6-5,NA,CASTGTSGRNEQFF,TGTGCCAGCACAGGGACTAGCGGGAGAAATGAGCAGTTCTTC
TRBJ2-5,NA,TRBV6-5,NA,CASSLDYLQETQYF,TGTGCCAGCAGTCTAGACTACCTTCAAGAGACCCAGTACTTC
TRBJ1-3,NA,TRBV6-5,NA,CASRRTGTGNTIYF,TGTGCCAGCAGGCGTACAGGGACTGGAAACACCATATATTTT
TRBJ2-5,NA,TRBV28,NA,CASSTQSLETQYF,TGTGCCAGCAGTACACAGAGCTTAGAGACCCAGTACTTC
TRBJ2-1,TRBD1,TRBV19,NA,CASRRTGELQFF,TGTGCCAGTCGGCGTACAGGGGAACTCCAGTTCTTC
TRBJ2-3,TRBD2,TRBV12-5,once,CASGWGRADGTDTQYF,TGTGCTAGTGGTTGGGGGAGGGCCGATGGCACAGATACGCAGTATTTT
TRBJ2-1,TRBD2,TRBV11-2,NA,CASSWTSDEQFF,TGTGCCAGCAGCTGGACTAGCGACGAGCAGTTCTTC
TRBJ1-2,NA,TRBV6-5,NA,CASSYPGTRGFYGYTF,TGTGCCAGCAGTTATCCCGGGACACGGGGATTCTATGGCTACACCTTC
TRBJ2-3,TRBD2,TRBV10-1,NA,CASSLGLAASDTQYF,TGCGCCAGCAGTCTTGGACTAGCGGCATCAGATACGCAGTATTTT
TRBJ2-3,NA,TRBV4-1,once,CASSQERVLDTQYF,TGCGCCAGCAGCCAAGAGCGTGTCCTGGATACGCAGTATTTT
TRBJ1-2,NA,TRBV25-1,NA,CASSEWADGAYGYTF,TGTGCCAGCAGTGAATGGGCAGACGGTGCCTATGGCTACACCTTC
TRBJ2-1,TRBD2,TRBV2,NA,CASRPTSGRANEQFF,TGTGCCAGCAGGCCTACTAGCGGGAGGGCCAATGAGCAGTTCTTC
TRBJ2-1,NA,TRBV7-2,NA,CASSLGRYNEQFF,TGTGCCAGCAGCTTAGGCAGGTACAATGAGCAGTTCTTC
TRBJ2-3,TRBD2,TRBV10-3,NA,CAISEAGVGTDTQYF,TGTGCCATCAGTGAGGCGGGAGTGGGGACAGATACGCAGTATTTT
TRBJ1-3,NA,TRBV25-1,NA,CASSNRRGENSGNTIYF,TGTGCCAGCAGTAACCGACGGGGGGAAAACTCTGGAAACACCATATATTTT
TRBJ2-2,TRBD1,TRBV15,NA,CATSKGLQGHKTGELFF,TGTGCCACCAGCAAGGGGTTACAGGGGCATAAGACCGGGGAGCTGTTTTTT
TRBJ1-1,NA,TRBV6-5,once,CASSWRGYTEAFF,TGTGCCAGCAGTTGGCGGGGTTACACTGAAGCTTTCTTT
TRBJ2-7,TRBD1,TRBV11-3,few,CASSLVSGTGLGEQYF,TGTGCCAGCAGCTTAGTCTCCGGGACAGGTCTTGGGGAGCAGTACTTC
TRBJ1-5,NA,TRBV29-1,NA,CSALVPQGPQHF,TGCAGCGCCCTCGTGCCCCAGGGACCCCAGCATTTT